One sample yielded the 10 T cell receptor beta chains listed below, sequenced in a study of blood T cell repertoires in COVID-19. The method was immunoSEQ multiplex PCR; TCRdb's version includes in-frame clones alone and lacks a portion of them. The sample contains tens of thousands of clones, about 80% of which appear only once. The sequenced sample consisted of peripheral blood. The receptors were sampled from a man aged 50-59 years with active or convalescent COVID-19.

V usage is TRBV19 and J usage is TRBJ2-1; 11 bases match TRBD1. There are 16 residues in the CDR3. J lost 8 bases, V lost 5 bases, and 11 bases had no gene match. Per germline, CDR1 LNHDA and CDR2 SQIVND (reference sequence). The CDR3 DNA is TGTGCCAGTAGTTACCAGATGGGACAGGGGGGTCATGAGCAGTTCTTC. Amino acid sequence: CASSYQMGQGGHEQFF.

The V and J genes are TRBV3-1 (or the pseudogene TRBV3-2) and TRBJ1-1; D gene ambiguous. V lost 4 bases to trimming and J lost 7 bases, with 19 bases between them. CDR3 length equals 15 residues. Germline V gene sequence: CDR1 LGHDT, CDR2 YNNKEL (reference sequence). As DNA, the CDR3 is TGTGCCAGCAGCCCAAACCAGGAGGGCGCAGGTGAAGCTTTCTTT. Its translation: CASSPNQEGAGEAFF.

V usage is TRBV4-3 and J usage is TRBJ2-2, with 10 bases lining up with TRBD2. The CDR3 is made up of 18 amino acids. Germline assignment: CDR1 LGHNA and CDR2 YSLEER. J was trimmed by 2 bases and V by 0 bases; bases with no gene match: 6. CDR3 in DNA: TGCGCCAGCAGCCAAGATCGGGTAGCGGGGGGAAACACCGGGGAGCTGTTTTTT. Its protein is CASSQDRVAGGNTGELFF.

The rearrangement joins TRBV7-8 to TRBJ2-6; 11 nucleotides align to TRBD1. The germline CDR1 and CDR2 sequences are SGHVS and FQNEAQ. CDR3 length: 18 residues. Unmatched junction bases numbered 9, after V lost 5 bases and J lost 3 bases. CDR3: CASSTSGTGGYGANVLTF. The CDR3 coding sequence is TGTGCCAGCAGCACCTCCGGGACAGGGGGTTATGGGGCCAACGTCCTGACTTTC.

V usage is TRBV18 and J usage is TRBJ2-1, with 9 positions matching TRBD1. V dropped 3 bases and J dropped 8; count of bases not matched to a gene: 5. CDR1 and CDR2 from the germline V gene are KGHSH and LQKENI. This CDR3 region has 14 residues. In DNA, the CDR3 is TGTGCCAGCTCACCGGGACAGGGTGAGGATGAGCAGTTCTTC. It is translated as CASSPGQGEDEQFF.

The CDR3 here is CASSLGGQGDTQYF. For the CDR3, the DNA is TGTGCCAGCAGCTTAGGGGGCCAGGGGGATACGCAGTATTTT. The chain combines TRBV7-9 with TRBJ2-3, with D possibly being TRBD1 (6 bases). The germline V gene has CDR1 SEHNR and CDR2 FQNEAQ (reference sequence). Trimming left V 1 base short and J 6 bases short, with 11 bases between. The CDR3 is 14 residues long.

Only one count was recorded for this clone. V is TRBV3-1 (or the pseudogene TRBV3-2) and J is TRBJ1-2; 10 nucleotides agree with TRBD1. The CDR3 is made up of 14 amino acids. Germline CDR1 and CDR2: LGHDT and YNNKEL (reference sequence). V trimming: 1 base; J trimming: 7 bases; junction bases outside the gene matches: 3. DNA for the CDR3: TGTGCCAGCAGCCAAGGGACAGGGGGTAGTGGCTACACCTTC. Protein: CASSQGTGGSGYTF.

This chain connects TRBV9 to TRBJ1-6, with D possibly being TRBD1 (5 bases). The V gene's germline CDR1 is SGDLS and CDR2 YYNGEE. The CDR3 has 15 residues. V lost 0 bases and J 8 bases, leaving 12 bases between the germline ends. DNA of the CDR3: TGTGCCAGCAGCGTAGAAGGGGCGTCGGATTCACCCCTCCACTTT. Its protein is CASSVEGASDSPLHF.

In its sample, this clone was seen a few times. V usage is TRBV6-2 or TRBV6-3 and J usage is TRBJ2-7; D is possibly TRBD1 (6 bases). Looked up from germline, CDR1 is MNHEY and CDR2 is SVGEGT. The V end was cut by 0 bases, the J end by 2 bases, with 11 bases between. The CDR3 has 15 amino acids. The CDR3 nucleotides are TGTGCCAGCAGTTACTCCGACAGGTTGGCCTACGAGCAGTACTTC. Protein product: CASSYSDRLAYEQYF.

The V call is TRBV5-5, the J call TRBJ1-6; D may be TRBD1 (5 bases). The V end was cut by 6 bases, the J end by 9 bases, with 16 bases between. There are 14 residues in the CDR3. CDR1 and CDR2 from the germline V gene are SGHKS and YYEKEE (reference sequence). The CDR3 coding sequence is TGTGCCAGCACCTGGGGGGAAAGGAGTTCACCCCTCCACTTT. This codes for CASTWGERSSPLHF. The variable domain in full, completed from reference TRBV5-5 and TRBJ1-6, reads DAGVTQSPTHLIKTRGQQVTLRCSPISGHKSVSWYQQVLGQGPQFIFQYYEKEERGRGNFPDRFSARQFPNYSSELNVNALLLGDSALYLCASTWGERSSPLHFGNGTRLTVT.